Described below is a single T cell receptor beta chain sequence and its context. Its target is not known. This record belongs to a study of cytomegalovirus exposure and HLA in healthy donors. Findings of the study overall: In an earlier analysis, in some 500 donors, most V segments appeared productive either ~87% or ~30% of the time. When presence/absence was analysed, sequencing depth was taken to be roughly uniform across donors. Later on, an analysis tied roughly 17,000 TCR beta sequences to HLA alleles at 0.05 false discovery rate.

PCR used 60 Vbeta primers and 13 Jbeta primers. Data came from immunoSEQ multiplex PCR; TCRdb stores just in-frame clones and leaves some out. The sample contains tens of thousands of clones, about 72% of which appear only once. Trimming stripped 7 bases from V and 6 bases from J, with 10 bases between. Germline-derived CDR1 and CDR2 are MNHEY and SVGAGI. This CDR3 has 11 residues. The V call is TRBV6-5, the J call TRBJ2-7; D not certain. Specimen: PBMCs. This sequence originates from a man under 40 in good health and CMV-seronegative. CDR3 protein: CASTHGGEQYF. In DNA, the CDR3 is TGTGCCAGCACCCACGGCGGCGAGCAGTACTTC.